Each of the 22 T cell receptor beta chains below was sequenced from the same sample in a study of monozygotic twins with inflammatory bowel disease. TCRdb re-called the 5' RACE reads; one entry per CDR3 protein, DNA not given. This sample lists roughly 140,000 distinct CDR3 sequences; its ten largest clones have approximately 2.5%. The sequenced sample consisted of blood. The receptors here all came from a human donor with ulcerative colitis or Crohn's disease, or a healthy co-twin of an affected twin (not recorded which).

This chain links TRBV4-2 with TRBJ1-4; the TCRdb D gene call, TRBD1, has no DNA to confirm it. The germline gives CDR1 LGHNA, CDR2 YNFKEQ. This CDR3 contains 20 residues. The chain's CDR3 is CASSPEPRGGGSATNEKLFF.

CDR3: CSATIPGQGAISNQPQHF. This chain links TRBV20-1 with TRBJ1-5; TCRdb outputs TRBD1, but without DNA this stays unchecked. The CDR3 loop spans 18 amino acids. The V gene's germline CDR1 is DFQATT and CDR2 SNEGSKA (reference sequence).

The CDR3 region is CSVPPQGIGANVLTF. This rearrangement joins TRBV20-1 to TRBJ2-6. This CDR3 region has 15 residues. Per germline, CDR1 DFQATT and CDR2 SNEGSKA (reference sequence).

The chain recombines TRBV5-1 with TRBJ2-5. The CDR3 is 12 amino acids. Germline-derived CDR1 and CDR2 are SGHRS and YFSETQ. CDR3 in amino acids: CASSLDQETQYF.

V usage is TRBV4-1 and J usage is TRBJ2-7. Germline-derived CDR1 and CDR2 are MGHRA and YSYEKL. The CDR3 contains 17 residues. The CDR3 loop is CASSQVPGAQTNYEQYF.

The V and J genes are TRBV5-1 and TRBJ2-2; lacking DNA, the TRBD2 call made by TCRdb goes unchecked. This CDR3 is built from 16 residues. CDR1 and CDR2 from the germline V gene are SGHRS and YFSETQ. The CDR3 loop is CASSLEGRGRTGELFF.

The gene calls are TRBV5-6 and TRBJ2-7. This CDR3 has 15 amino acids. Germline CDR1 and CDR2: SGHDT and YYEEEE. The CDR3 here is CASSLVGRKGIEQYF. Filled out from reference TRBV5-6 and TRBJ2-7, the complete variable domain reads DAGVTQSPTHLIKTRGQQVTLRCSPKSGHDTVSWYQQALGQGPQFIFQYYEEEERQRGNFPDRFSGHQFPNYSSELNVNALLLGDSALYLCASSLVGRKGIEQYFGPGTRLTVT.

V usage is TRBV19 and J usage is TRBJ2-1; TCRdb calls TRBD2, which cannot be checked without DNA. Germline lookup yields CDR1 LNHDA and CDR2 SQIVND (reference sequence). The CDR3 runs 13 residues. CDR3: CATQAGGSGEQFF. Combining the CDR3 with reference TRBV19 and TRBJ2-1 gives the whole variable domain DGGITQSPKYLFRKEGQNVTLSCEQNLNHDAMYWYRQDPGQGLRLIYYSQIVNDFQKGDIAEGYSVSREKKESFPLTVTSAQKNPTAFYLCATQAGGSGEQFFGPGTRLTVL.

The rearrangement joins TRBV29-1 to TRBJ1-2. Germline V gene data show CDR1 as SQVTM and CDR2 as ANQGSEA. There are 14 residues in the CDR3. The CDR3 spells CSANPPDTNYGYTF.

The V gene is TRBV6-5, the J gene TRBJ2-7; there is no DNA to check the TCRdb D call of TRBD2. Germline CDR1 is MNHEY and CDR2 is SVGAGI. The CDR3 is 17 amino acids. The CDR3 protein is CASSYSALRGGAYEQYF.

The CDR3 loop reads CASSAGQDLYNEQFF. This chain connects TRBV19 to TRBJ2-1. This CDR3 has 15 amino acids. CDR1 and CDR2 (germline): LNHDA, SQIVND (reference sequence).

The V call is TRBV19, the J call TRBJ1-3; TCRdb selects TRBD1, and the lack of DNA leaves this call unchecked. This CDR3 is 15 amino acids long. Germline CDR1 LNHDA, CDR2 SQIVND (reference sequence). The CDR3 protein is CASSPEGAAGNTIYF.

The rearrangement joins TRBV20-1 to TRBJ2-3; the D call from TCRdb, TRBD2, cannot be confirmed without DNA. The germline V gene encodes CDR1 DFQATT and CDR2 SNEGSKA (reference sequence). The CDR3 is 15 residues long. The CDR3 loop is CSAREAGTSTDTQYF.

The chain employs TRBV4-1 and TRBJ2-7; the D call of TRBD2 rests on TCRdb alone, since no DNA is present to check it. The CDR3 extends over 15 amino acids. Germline V lookup: CDR1 MGHRA, CDR2 YSYEKL. The chain's CDR3 is CASSEGLADAYEQYF.

The chain is built from TRBV7-2 and TRBJ2-5; the TCRdb D gene call, TRBD2, has no DNA to confirm it. This CDR3 region has 14 residues. The germline CDR1 and CDR2 sequences are SGHTA and FQGNSA. CDR3 protein: CASSLAGQKETQYF.

This clonotype is identified as medium-sized from frequency. This chain uses TRBV20-1 with TRBJ2-5. CDR1 DFQATT and CDR2 SNEGSKA come from the germline V gene (reference sequence). The CDR3 is 14 residues long. This chain's CDR3 is CSARAGSFFETQYF.

The CDR3 sequence: CASSLTIGGYRDTEAFF. This chain uses TRBV7-8 with TRBJ1-1; without DNA, the TCRdb call of TRBD1 cannot be checked. The CDR3 consists of 17 residues. The germline CDR1 and CDR2 sequences are SGHVS and FQNEAQ.

The V and J genes are TRBV7-9 and TRBJ1-1; TCRdb's D call of TRBD1 is untestable without DNA. The CDR3 covers 16 residues. Germline lookup yields CDR1 SEHNR and CDR2 FQNEAQ (reference sequence). CDR3 amino acids: CASSREVTGWNTEAFF. Full variable domain (rest looked up from reference TRBV7-9 and TRBJ1-1): DTGVSQNPRHKITKRGQNVTFRCDPISEHNRLYWYRQTLGQGPEFLTYFQNEAQLEKSRLLSDRFSAERPKGSFSTLEIQRTEQGDSAMYLCASSREVTGWNTEAFFGQGTRLTVV.

The V gene is TRBV9, the J gene TRBJ2-1; no DNA is available, so the TRBD1 call from TCRdb remains unchecked. The CDR3 sequence is 16 residues long. Germline values: CDR1 SGDLS, CDR2 YYNGEE. The CDR3 sequence is CASSPTRDRGLNEQFF.

V usage is TRBV7-2 and J usage is TRBJ2-7; TCRdb's D gene call, TRBD2, goes unchecked for lack of DNA. The CDR3 sequence is 17 residues long. Per germline, CDR1 SGHTA and CDR2 FQGNSA. The CDR3 loop is CASSPLAGARAAYEQYF.

The rearrangement links TRBV28 to TRBJ1-1; TCRdb outputs TRBD1, but without DNA this stays unchecked. Germline CDR1 and CDR2: MDHEN and SYDVKM. This CDR3 is 12 amino acids long. The CDR3 loop is CASSLQGFEAFF. The full variable domain, rest sourced from reference TRBV28 and TRBJ1-1, is DVKVTQSSRYLVKRTGEKVFLECVQDMDHENMFWYRQDPGLGLRLIYFSYDVKMKEKGDIPEGYSVSREKKERFSLILESASTNQTSMYLCASSLQGFEAFFGQGTRLTVV.

The rearrangement links TRBV6-5 to TRBJ2-1. CDR1 is MNHEY and CDR2 is SVGAGI in the germline V gene. This CDR3 has 11 amino acids. The CDR3 loop is CASGSYPEQFF.